The 17 T cell receptor beta chains reported below all come from one sample, sequenced in a study of tumor and adjacent non-tumor tissue in lung cancer. No cell sorting was done before RNA was extracted from the tissue. The library came from three nested PCR rounds adapted from ARM-PCR protocols. MiXCR, run by TCRdb on the multiplex PCR reads, gives a single entry per CDR3 protein. Among around 99,000 distinct CDR3 sequences listed, roughly 80% were seen once. The sample comprised lung tumor tissue. These receptors originate from a woman aged 55-69 years with non-small cell lung cancer.

Remarks on this clonotype: The CDR3 carries no conserved terminal phenylalanine or tryptophan, so it likely arises from a read error. The CDR3 sequence: CPSSPGTGVTGELFY. The CDR3 region has the DNA TGTCCCAGCAGCCCCGGGACAGGAGTCACCGGGGAGCTGTTTTAT. The rearrangement links TRBV11-3 to TRBJ2-2, with 8 bases aligning to TRBD1. The CDR3 totals 15 residues. Germline V gene lookup returns CDR1 SGHNT and CDR2 YENEEA.

On this clonotype: Because the CDR3 is missing its conserved closing phenylalanine or tryptophan, this is likely a read error. V is TRBV4-2 and J is TRBJ2-2; the D gene could be TRBD1 or TRBD2 (5 bases each). CDR3 length equals 16 residues. CDR1 LGHNA and CDR2 YNFKEQ come from the germline V gene. The DNA for the CDR3 is TGTGCCAGCAACCAAGTTCAGGGAGTAGGCACCGGGGAGCTGTTTCTT. This translates into CASNQVQGVGTGELFL.

Comment on this clonotype: It may be a read error: a sequence one base away is much more abundant. This rearrangement joins TRBV6-5 to TRBJ1-5, with D perhaps TRBD1 (5 bases). V shed 4 bases and J shed 5 bases, with 12 bases lying between them. Germline-derived CDR1 and CDR2 are MNHEY and SVGAGI. The CDR3 runs to 14 residues. The CDR3 protein is CASSSGIGYQPQHF. The DNA for the CDR3 is TGTGCCAGCAGTTCAGGGATTGGCTATCAGCCCCAGCATTTT.

The chain is built from TRBV6-1 and TRBJ2-1; no definite D call. Trimming removed 8 bases from V and 13 bases from J, with 15 bases in between. Germline assignment: CDR1 MNHNS and CDR2 SASEGT. The CDR3 length is 11 residues. The CDR3 DNA follows: TGTGCCAGCGCCGCATTAGAGGAACAGTTCTTC. It is translated as CASAALEEQFF.

Remarks on this clonotype: At one of its ends the junction is not consistent with the germline gene, which may arise from a read error. The chain is built from TRBV11-3 and TRBJ2-1; 12 bases align to TRBD2. Germline values: CDR1 SGHNT, CDR2 YENEEA. This CDR3 region has 17 residues. The CDR3 loop reads CANSLELTSGSRNGKFF. CDR3 in DNA: TGTGCCAACAGCTTAGAGTTGACTAGCGGGAGCCGCAATGGGAAGTTCTTC.

This chain links TRBV11-2 with TRBJ1-5; D is perhaps TRBD2 (6 bases). The DNA end is more similar to TRBJ2-3, so the J call may be wrong. The length of the CDR3 is 13 residues. Looked up from germline, CDR1 is SGHAT and CDR2 is FQNNGV. Here the CDR3 reads CASSLEGGKPQYF. The CDR3 bases are TGTGCCAGCAGCTTGGAGGGAGGCAAGCCCCAGTATTTT.

The chain recombines TRBV6-6 with TRBJ2-7; 9 bases agree with TRBD1. Trimming at V came to 11 bases and at J to 3 bases, leaving 14 bases not matched to a gene. Germline values: CDR1 MNHNY, CDR2 SVGAGI (reference sequence). The CDR3 spans 15 residues. The CDR3 sequence: CACSHQTGGNYEQYF. Here the CDR3 DNA reads TGTGCCTGTAGTCACCAGACAGGGGGAAACTACGAGCAGTACTTC.

This clonotype occurred many times. This chain connects TRBV6-5 to TRBJ2-2, with D tentatively TRBD2 (5 bases). This CDR3 spans 16 amino acids. The germline V gene encodes CDR1 MNHEY and CDR2 SVGAGI. V lost 6 bases, J lost 6 bases, and 20 bases lay in between. As DNA, the CDR3 is TGTGCCAGCAGCCGGCGGGCGGGCGGTGTGGCCGGGGAGCTGTTTTTT. It specifies CASSRRAGGVAGELFF.

This clonotype was seen only a few times. Given a much more abundant clone one base away, this may be a read error. The chain combines TRBV28 with TRBJ1-5; D unclear. Trimming pared 10 bases from V and 6 bases from J, leaving 19 bases between. Germline V gene sequence: CDR1 MDHEN, CDR2 SYDVKM. The CDR3 runs to 14 residues. The CDR3 nucleotides read TGTGCCATCATTACGGGAGGTCGGGTTCAGCCCCAGCATTTT. This gives the protein CAIITGGRVQPQHF. The full variable domain, with the rest looked up from reference TRBV28 and TRBJ1-5, is DVKVTQSSRYLVKRTGEKVFLECVQDMDHENMFWYRQDPGLGLRLIYFSYDVKMKEKGDIPEGYSVSREKKERFSLILESASTNQTSMYLCAIITGGRVQPQHFGDGTRLSIL.

On this clonotype: A read error may explain this, as a much larger clone is one base away. DNA for the CDR3: TGTGCCGGCAGCTTCCGGGACAGGCCGAAAGCTTTCTTT. Translated, it gives CAGSFRDRPKAFF. V usage is TRBV7-9 and J usage is TRBJ1-1, with 8 bases that match TRBD1. From germline, CDR1 is SEHNR and CDR2 FQNEAQ (reference sequence). There are 13 residues in the CDR3.

This clonotype was picked up one time. In DNA, the CDR3 is TGTGCCAGCAGCTTAGCCATAAACGCGAACACCGGGGAGCTGTTTTTT. Its translation: CASSLAINANTGELFF. The rearrangement uses TRBV11-1 and TRBJ2-2; D is undetermined. Trimming shortened V by 0 bases and J by 0 bases, and 8 bases separated the two germline ends. Germline values: CDR1 SGHAT, CDR2 FQDESV (reference sequence). There are 16 residues in the CDR3.

Regarding this clonotype: Germline and junction disagree at one end, which may indicate a read error. This chain connects TRBV6-2 or TRBV6-3 to TRBJ1-4; the D gene is possibly TRBD1 (5 bases). This CDR3 is built from 13 residues. CDR1 is MNHEY and CDR2 is SVGEGT in the germline V gene. DNA of the CDR3: TGTGCCATCCCCGACAGCACTAATGAAAGACTGTTTTTT. It specifies CAIPDSTNERLFF.

On this clonotype itself: An end of the junction does not agree with germline; a read error may underlie this. The gene calls are TRBV20-1 and TRBJ2-2, with D maybe TRBD2 (6 bases). Germline-derived CDR1 and CDR2 are DFQATT and SNEGSKA (reference sequence). CDR3 length: 14 amino acids. CDR3 in DNA: TGCAGTGCTTCCAGCACTAGCAGCACCGAGGAGCTGTTTTTT. Its translation is CSASSTSSTEELFF.

On this clonotype: Since a much larger clone is just one base distant, this may be a read error. The chain links TRBV4-3 to TRBJ2-3; D unclear. The V gene's germline CDR1 is LGHNA and CDR2 YSLEER. This CDR3 comprises 15 residues. V gave up 1 base and J gave up 6 bases, with 14 bases separating them. In DNA, the CDR3 is TGCGCCAGCAGCCAAGCGATTCAGAGAGTTGATACGCAGTATTTT. This gives the protein CASSQAIQRVDTQYF.

The sample holds one count of this clonotype. One end of the junction fails to match germline, which may point to a read error. For the CDR3, the DNA is TGTGCCTGCAGTCCCCAGGGGGGGAGCTCTGGGGCCAACGTCTTGACTTTC. Residues: CACSPQGGSSGANVLTF. V and J are TRBV28 and TRBJ2-6; either TRBD1 or TRBD2 may supply D (7 bases each). This CDR3 contains 17 residues. Germline V lookup: CDR1 MDHEN, CDR2 SYDVKM.

Of note for this clonotype: Since a much larger clone is just one base distant, this may be a read error. The chain uses TRBV20-1 and TRBJ2-5; D gene uncertain. This CDR3 has 13 amino acids. CDR1 and CDR2 from the germline V gene are DFQATT and SNEGSKA (reference sequence). CDR3 nucleotides: TGCATTCCGCCCGGACGGATCCAAGAGACCCAGTACTTC. Translated, it gives CIPPGRIQETQYF.

On this clonotype itself: A junction end diverges from the germline sequence, so it may reflect a read error. J is TRBJ2-2 and V is TRBV11-2; the D gene is possibly TRBD2 (6 bases). Germline loops: CDR1 SGHAT, CDR2 FQNNGV. This CDR3 has 13 residues. The CDR3 sequence is CASTLVHWGVLFF. For the CDR3, the DNA is TGTGCCAGCACCCTAGTGCACTGGGGGGTGCTGTTCTTT. The full variable domain, with the rest looked up from reference TRBV11-2 and TRBJ2-2, is EAGVAQSPRYKIIEKRQSVAFWCNPISGHATLYWYQQILGQGPKLLIQFQNNGVVDDSQLPKDRFSAERLKGVDSTLKIQPAKLEDSAVYLCASTLVHWGVLFFGEGSRLTVL.